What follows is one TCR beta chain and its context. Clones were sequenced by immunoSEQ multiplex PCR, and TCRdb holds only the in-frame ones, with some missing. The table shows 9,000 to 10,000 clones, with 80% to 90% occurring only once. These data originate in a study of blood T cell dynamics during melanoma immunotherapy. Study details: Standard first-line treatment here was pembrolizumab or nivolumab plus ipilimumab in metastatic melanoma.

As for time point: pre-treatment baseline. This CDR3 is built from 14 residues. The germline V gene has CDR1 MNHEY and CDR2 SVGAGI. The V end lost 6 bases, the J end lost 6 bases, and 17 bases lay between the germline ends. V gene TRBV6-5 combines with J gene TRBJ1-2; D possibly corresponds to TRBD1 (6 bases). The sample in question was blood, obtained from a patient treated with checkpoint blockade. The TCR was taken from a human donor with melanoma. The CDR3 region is CASSRQGRGDGYTF. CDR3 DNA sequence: TGTGCCAGCAGCCGGCAGGGTAGGGGGGATGGCTACACCTTC.